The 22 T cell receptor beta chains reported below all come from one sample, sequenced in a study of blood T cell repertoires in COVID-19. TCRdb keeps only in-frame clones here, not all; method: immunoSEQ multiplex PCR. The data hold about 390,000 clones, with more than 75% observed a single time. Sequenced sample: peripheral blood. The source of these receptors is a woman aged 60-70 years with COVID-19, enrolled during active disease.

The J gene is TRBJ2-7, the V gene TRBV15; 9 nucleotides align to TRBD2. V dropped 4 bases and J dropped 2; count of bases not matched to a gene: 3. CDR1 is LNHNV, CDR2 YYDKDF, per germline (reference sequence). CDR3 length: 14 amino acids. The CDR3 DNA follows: TGTGCCACCAGCAAGCGGGGGGTAGCCTACGAGCAGTACTTC. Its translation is CATSKRGVAYEQYF.

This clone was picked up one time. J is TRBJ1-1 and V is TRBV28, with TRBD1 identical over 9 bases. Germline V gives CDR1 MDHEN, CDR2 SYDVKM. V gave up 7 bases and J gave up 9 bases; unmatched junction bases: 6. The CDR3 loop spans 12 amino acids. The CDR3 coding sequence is TGTGCCAGCACCTTGACAGGGGGAAAAGCTTTCTTT. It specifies CASTLTGGKAFF.

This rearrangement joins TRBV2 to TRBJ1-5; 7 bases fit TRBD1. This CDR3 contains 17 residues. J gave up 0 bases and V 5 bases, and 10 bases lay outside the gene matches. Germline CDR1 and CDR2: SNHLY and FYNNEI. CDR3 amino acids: CASSRSGGPHSNQPQHF. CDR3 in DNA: TGTGCCAGCAGTCGGTCAGGGGGACCCCATAGCAATCAGCCCCAGCATTTT. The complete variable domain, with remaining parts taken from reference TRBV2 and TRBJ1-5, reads EPEVTQTPSHQVTQMGQEVILRCVPISNHLYFYWYRQILGQKVEFLVSFYNNEISEKSEIFDDQFSVERPDGSNFTLKIRSTKLEDSAMYFCASSRSGGPHSNQPQHFGDGTRLSIL.

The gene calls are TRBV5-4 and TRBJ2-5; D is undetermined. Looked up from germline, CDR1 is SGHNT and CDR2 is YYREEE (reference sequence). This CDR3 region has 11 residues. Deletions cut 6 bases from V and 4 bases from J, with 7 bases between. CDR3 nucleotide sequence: TGTGCCAGCAAGCATGGAGAGACCCAGTACTTC. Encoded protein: CASKHGETQYF.

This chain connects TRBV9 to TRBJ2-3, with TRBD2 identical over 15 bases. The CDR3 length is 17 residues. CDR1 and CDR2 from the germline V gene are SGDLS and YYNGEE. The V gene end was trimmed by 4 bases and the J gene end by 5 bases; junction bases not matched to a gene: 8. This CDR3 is CASSSWTSGGVGDTQYF. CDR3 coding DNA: TGTGCCAGCAGCTCCTGGACTAGCGGGGGGGTAGGAGATACGCAGTATTTT.

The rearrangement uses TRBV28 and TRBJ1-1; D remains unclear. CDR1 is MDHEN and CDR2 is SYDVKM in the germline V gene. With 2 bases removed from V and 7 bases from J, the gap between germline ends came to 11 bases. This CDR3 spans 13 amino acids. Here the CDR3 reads CASSLSHQVEAFF. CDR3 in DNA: TGTGCCAGCAGTTTAAGTCACCAGGTTGAAGCTTTCTTT.

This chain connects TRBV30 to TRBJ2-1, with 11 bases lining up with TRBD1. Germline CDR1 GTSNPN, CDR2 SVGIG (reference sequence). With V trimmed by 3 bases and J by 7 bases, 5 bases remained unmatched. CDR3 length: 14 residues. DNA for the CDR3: TGTGCCTGGAGGGTCGGGACAGGGGGGAATGAGCAGTTCTTC. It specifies CAWRVGTGGNEQFF.

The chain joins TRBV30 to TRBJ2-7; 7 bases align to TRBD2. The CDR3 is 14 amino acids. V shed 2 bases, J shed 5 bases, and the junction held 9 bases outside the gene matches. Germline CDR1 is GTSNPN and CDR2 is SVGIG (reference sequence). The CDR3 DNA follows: TGTGCCTGGAGTTCGGGGGAGGGCGGGAACGAGCAGTACTTC. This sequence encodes CAWSSGEGGNEQYF.

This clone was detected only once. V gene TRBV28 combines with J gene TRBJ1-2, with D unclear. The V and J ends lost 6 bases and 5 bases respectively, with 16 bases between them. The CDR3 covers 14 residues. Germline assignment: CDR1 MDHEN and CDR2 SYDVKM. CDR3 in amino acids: CASSGPPEVYGYTF. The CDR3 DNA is TGTGCCAGCAGCGGCCCCCCAGAGGTGTATGGCTACACCTTC.

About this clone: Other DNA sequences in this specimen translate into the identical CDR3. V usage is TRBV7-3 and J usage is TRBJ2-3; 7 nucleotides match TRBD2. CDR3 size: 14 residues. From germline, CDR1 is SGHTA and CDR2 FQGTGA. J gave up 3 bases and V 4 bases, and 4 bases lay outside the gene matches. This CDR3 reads CASSSSGGTDTQYF. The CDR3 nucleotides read TGTGCCAGCAGCTCTTCGGGGGGAACAGATACGCAGTATTTT. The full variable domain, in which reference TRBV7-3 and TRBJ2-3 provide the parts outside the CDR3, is GAGVSQTPSNKVTEKGKYVELRCDPISGHTALYWYRQSLGQGPEFLIYFQGTGAADDSGLPNDRFFAVRPEGSVSTLKIQRTERGDSAVYLCASSSSGGTDTQYFGPGTRLTVL.

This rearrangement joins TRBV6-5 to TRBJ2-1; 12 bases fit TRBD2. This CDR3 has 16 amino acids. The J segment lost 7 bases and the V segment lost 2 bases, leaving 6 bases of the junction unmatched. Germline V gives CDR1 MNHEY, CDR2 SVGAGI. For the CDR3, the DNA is TGTGCCAGCAGTTACGGTCTAGCGGGGGGGTTTAATGAGCAGTTCTTC. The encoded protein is CASSYGLAGGFNEQFF.

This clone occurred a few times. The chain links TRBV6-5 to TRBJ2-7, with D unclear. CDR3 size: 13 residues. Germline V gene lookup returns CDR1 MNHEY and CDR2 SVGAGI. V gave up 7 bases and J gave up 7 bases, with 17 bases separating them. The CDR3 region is CASTMTGSREQYF. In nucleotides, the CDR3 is TGTGCCAGCACTATGACTGGCAGTCGAGAGCAGTACTTC.

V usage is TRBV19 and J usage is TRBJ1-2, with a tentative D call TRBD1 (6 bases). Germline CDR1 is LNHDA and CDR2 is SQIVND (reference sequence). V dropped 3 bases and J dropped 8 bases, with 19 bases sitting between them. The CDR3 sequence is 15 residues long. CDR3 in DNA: TGTGCCAGTAGTATGGACCACGGGGGGGGCACGGGCTACACCTTC. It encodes CASSMDHGGGTGYTF.

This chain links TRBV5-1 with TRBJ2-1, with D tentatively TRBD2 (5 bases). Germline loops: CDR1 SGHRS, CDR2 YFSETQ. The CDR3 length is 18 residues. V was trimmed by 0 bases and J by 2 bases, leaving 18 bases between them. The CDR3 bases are TGCGCCAGCAGCTTGGCCCGGAGGATGAGGGCAGCCTACAATGAGCAGTTCTTC. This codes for CASSLARRMRAAYNEQFF.

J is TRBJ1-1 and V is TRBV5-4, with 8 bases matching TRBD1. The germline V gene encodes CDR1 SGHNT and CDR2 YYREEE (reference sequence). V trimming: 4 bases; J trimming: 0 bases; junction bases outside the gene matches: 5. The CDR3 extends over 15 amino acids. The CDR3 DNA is TGTGCCAGCAGCGGGAGGACAGGGATGAACACTGAAGCTTTCTTT. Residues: CASSGRTGMNTEAFF.

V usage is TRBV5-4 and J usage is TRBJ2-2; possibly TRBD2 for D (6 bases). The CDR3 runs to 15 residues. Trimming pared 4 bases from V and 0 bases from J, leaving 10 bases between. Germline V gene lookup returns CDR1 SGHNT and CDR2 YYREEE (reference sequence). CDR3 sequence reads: CASSRDSANTGELFF. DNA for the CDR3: TGTGCCAGCAGCAGGGACTCTGCGAACACCGGGGAGCTGTTTTTT.

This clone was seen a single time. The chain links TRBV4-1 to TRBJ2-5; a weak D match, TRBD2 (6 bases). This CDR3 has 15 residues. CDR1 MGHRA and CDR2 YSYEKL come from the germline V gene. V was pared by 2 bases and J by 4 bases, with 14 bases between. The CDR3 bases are TGCGCCAGCAGCCAAAGCCTAGCGAACTCAGAGACCCAGTACTTC. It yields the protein CASSQSLANSETQYF.

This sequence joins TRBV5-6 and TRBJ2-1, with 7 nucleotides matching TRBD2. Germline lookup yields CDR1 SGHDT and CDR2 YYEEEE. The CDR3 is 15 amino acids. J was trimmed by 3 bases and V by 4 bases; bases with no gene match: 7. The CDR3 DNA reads TGTGCCAGCAGCGTACAAGCGGGGAGCTACAATGAGCAGTTCTTC. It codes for CASSVQAGSYNEQFF.

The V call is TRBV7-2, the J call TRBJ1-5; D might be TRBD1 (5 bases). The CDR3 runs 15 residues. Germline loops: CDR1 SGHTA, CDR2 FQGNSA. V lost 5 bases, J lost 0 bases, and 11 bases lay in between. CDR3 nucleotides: TGTGCCAGCAGCCCCGGACATTTTAGCAATCAGCCCCAGCATTTT. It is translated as CASSPGHFSNQPQHF.

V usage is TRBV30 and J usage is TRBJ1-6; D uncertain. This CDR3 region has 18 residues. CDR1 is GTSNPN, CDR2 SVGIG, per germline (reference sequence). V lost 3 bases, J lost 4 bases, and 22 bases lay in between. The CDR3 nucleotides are TGTGCCTGGAGCCTCCCCCCGTGGCAGACTACTTATAATTCACCCCTCCACTTT. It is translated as CAWSLPPWQTTYNSPLHF.

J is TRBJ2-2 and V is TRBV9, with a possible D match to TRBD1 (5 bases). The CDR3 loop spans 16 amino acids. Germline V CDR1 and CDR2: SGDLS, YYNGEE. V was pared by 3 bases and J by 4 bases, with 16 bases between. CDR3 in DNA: TGTGCCAGCAGCGCGTCGACAGTAGTGACCACCGGGGAGCTGTTTTTT. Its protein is CASSASTVVTTGELFF.

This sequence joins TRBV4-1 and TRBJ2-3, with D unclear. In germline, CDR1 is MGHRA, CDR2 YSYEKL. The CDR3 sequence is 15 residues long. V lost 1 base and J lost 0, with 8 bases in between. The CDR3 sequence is CASSQVVGSTDTQYF. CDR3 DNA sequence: TGCGCCAGCAGCCAAGTAGTCGGTAGCACAGATACGCAGTATTTT.